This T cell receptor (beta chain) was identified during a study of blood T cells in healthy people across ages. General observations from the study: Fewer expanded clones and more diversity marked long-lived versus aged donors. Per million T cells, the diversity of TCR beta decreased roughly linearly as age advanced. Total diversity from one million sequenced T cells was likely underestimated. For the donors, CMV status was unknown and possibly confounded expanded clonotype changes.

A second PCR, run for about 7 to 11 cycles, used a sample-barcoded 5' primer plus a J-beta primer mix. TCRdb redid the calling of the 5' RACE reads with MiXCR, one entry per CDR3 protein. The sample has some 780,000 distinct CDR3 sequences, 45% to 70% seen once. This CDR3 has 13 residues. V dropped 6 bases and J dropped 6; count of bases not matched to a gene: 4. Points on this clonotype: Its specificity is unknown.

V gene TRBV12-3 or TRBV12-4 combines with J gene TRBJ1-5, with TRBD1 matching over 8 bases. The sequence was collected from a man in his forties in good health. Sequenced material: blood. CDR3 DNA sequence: TGTGCCAGCAGCAGGGGGCAAGGTCAGCCCCAGCATTTT. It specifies CASSRGQGQPQHF.